This T cell receptor beta chain was sequenced in a study of blood T cell repertoires in COVID-19. CDR3 length: 15 amino acids. The germline gives CDR1 MNHEY, CDR2 SVGAGI. The V gene end was trimmed by 5 bases and the J gene end by 3 bases; junction bases not matched to a gene: 5. Sequencing was performed with immunoSEQ multiplex PCR; in TCRdb, only in-frame clones are kept and a portion is missing. Among about 300,000 clones, approximately 90% were seen once, and the ten largest hold roughly 6.3%. Sequencing was done on a sample of peripheral blood. The rearrangement uses TRBV6-5 and TRBJ1-3; 9 bases line up with TRBD1. This receptor was identified in a woman between 50 and 59 years old with COVID-19, enrolled during active disease. CDR3 DNA sequence: TGTGCCAGCAGTAGGACAGGGGCCGGTGGAAACACCATATATTTT. It encodes CASSRTGAGGNTIYF.